A selection of T cell receptor beta chains follows, all from one sample in a study of control samples from healthy donors and cancer patients. The method was immunoSEQ multiplex PCR; TCRdb's version includes in-frame clones alone and lacks a portion of them. Of more than 45,000 clones listed, nearly 95% are singletons. The specimen was PBMCs. The receptors were gathered from a woman between 50 and 59 years old with head and neck cancer. Both conserved end residues are part of each CDR3. D genes are given only for firm matches. The size entry is marked missing in some rows and otherwise reads once, few, many or a size class.

NA TRBJ2-7 TRBV5-1 NA TGCGCCAGCAGCTTGAACGGCAGAACCTACGAGCAGTACTTC CASSLNGRTYEQYF
TRBD2 TRBJ2-7 TRBV11-2 NA TGTGCCAGCAGCAAGCTAGCGGGAGACCTCGAGCAGTACTTC CASSKLAGDLEQYF
NA TRBJ2-2 TRBV30 NA TGTGCCTGGAGGGGGGCATCGACCGGGGAGCTGTTTTTT CAWRGASTGELFF
NA TRBJ2-7 TRBV5-1 NA TGCGCCAGCAGCTCGGGGTTACAGGCTAGCTCCTACGAGCAGTACTTC CASSSGLQASSYEQYF
NA TRBJ2-7 TRBV2 NA TGTGCCAGCAGTGTGAGCGGGTTACCTAGTGAGCAGTACTTC CASSVSGLPSEQYF
TRBD1 TRBJ2-1 TRBV30 NA TGTGCCTGGAGTATGGGACAGGGGGCGCGGAATGAGCAGTTCTTC CAWSMGQGARNEQFF
NA TRBJ2-7 TRBV5-8 once TGTGCCAGCAGCTTGGCCCCGGAGGGCCATCAGTACTTC CASSLAPEGHQYF
NA TRBJ2-2 TRBV28 NA TGTGCCAGCAGTATTGGTCGGGGGTCCACCGGGGAGCTGTTTTTT CASSIGRGSTGELFF
TRBD1 TRBJ2-1 TRBV19 NA TGTGCCAGTAGTATGGAGGGACAGGTCTACAATGAGCAGTTCTTC CASSMEGQVYNEQFF
NA TRBJ2-4 TRBV6-6 NA TGTGCCAGCATCCCCATGGGGTCAAACATTCAGTACTTC CASIPMGSNIQYF
NA TRBJ2-6 TRBV5-1 NA TGCGCCAGCAGCCATGGTCGGGGAGGTGTTGGGGCCAACGTCCTGACTTTC CASSHGRGGVGANVLTF
NA TRBJ2-7 TRBV5-1 NA TGCGCCAGCAGTTACCCCCCCGACGAGCAGTACTTC CASSYPPDEQYF
NA TRBJ2-1 TRBV5-6 NA TGTGCCAGCAGCCTAGGGCAGGGGATCAATGAGCAGTTCTTC CASSLGQGINEQFF
TRBD2 TRBJ2-3 TRBV11-2 NA TGTGCCAGCAGCTTCAGCGGGAGGGAAACAGATACGCAGTATTTT CASSFSGRETDTQYF
TRBD2 TRBJ2-1 TRBV7-2 NA TGTGCCAGCAGCCCCCCTAGCGGGAGATCCAATGAGCAGTTCTTC CASSPPSGRSNEQFF
NA TRBJ2-1 TRBV5-5 NA TGTGCCAGCAGCTTGGAAGGTTGGGATGAGCAGTTCTTC CASSLEGWDEQFF
TRBD1 TRBJ2-2 TRBV2 once TGTGCCGTACAGGGGGCTAAGAGCGGGGAGCTGTTTTTT CAVQGAKSGELFF
NA TRBJ2-7 TRBV7-9 few TGTGCCAGCAGCGTTAGCGAAGGGGGGTCCGAGCAGTACTTC CASSVSEGGSEQYF
NA TRBJ1-1 TRBV30 NA TGTGCCTGGATTGGGAGGGCCCCTCGGTTGGCTTTCTTT CAWIGRAPRLAFF
NA TRBJ1-5 TRBV4-2 NA TGTGCCAGCAGCCAAGATGGGGGGGGCGGTCAGCCCCAGCATTTT CASSQDGGGGQPQHF
NA TRBJ1-5 TRBV6-2/TRBV6-3 NA TGTGCCAGCAGTTACATGGAGGGTAGCAATCAGCCCCAGCATTTT CASSYMEGSNQPQHF
NA TRBJ2-7 TRBV10-1 NA TGCGCCAGCAGTGCGACCTCCAACGAGCAGTACTTC CASSATSNEQYF
NA TRBJ2-5 TRBV5-6 NA TGTGCCAGCAGCTTGGAGGGGTGGAAGACCCAGTACTTC CASSLEGWKTQYF
TRBD1 TRBJ1-5 TRBV10-3 NA TGTGCCATCAGTTCGGACAGGGGGGGCAATCAGCCCCAGCATTTT CAISSDRGGNQPQHF
TRBD1 TRBJ1-2 TRBV24-1 NA TGTGCCACCAGTGACCCCGGACAGGGCCATTGGGGCTACACCTTC CATSDPGQGHWGYTF
NA TRBJ1-4 TRBV7-6 NA TGTGCCAGCAGCGATAGCGCCTCGGTGGGATATGAAAAACTGTTTTTT CASSDSASVGYEKLFF
TRBD1 TRBJ2-2 TRBV2 NA TGTGCCAGCAAACCCGGGATGACAGGGAGCACCGGGGAGCTGTTTTTT CASKPGMTGSTGELFF
TRBD1 TRBJ2-2 TRBV9 once TGTGCCAGCAGCGACCTCCGGGACAGGGGGAACACCGGGGAGCTGTTTTTT CASSDLRDRGNTGELFF
NA TRBJ2-5 TRBV10-1 NA TGCGCCAGCAGTGAGCTAGGGGGGGGGACCCAGTACTTC CASSELGGGTQYF
TRBD1 TRBJ1-4 TRBV6-5 NA TGTGCCAGCAGTCCTTACAGGGGAACGGGAAAACTGTTTTTT CASSPYRGTGKLFF
NA TRBJ2-7 TRBV7-2 once TGTGCCAGCAGCTTGGACATCGCCTACGAGCAGTACTTC CASSLDIAYEQYF
TRBD1 TRBJ2-2 TRBV7-3 NA TGTGCCAGCAGCCTCCACAGGGGGCTGACCGGGGAGCTGTTTTTT CASSLHRGLTGELFF
NA TRBJ1-2 TRBV2 NA TGTGCCAGCAGTGAAGCTGCAAACTATGGCTACACCTTC CASSEAANYGYTF
NA TRBJ1-4 TRBV2 NA TGTGCCAGCAGTGAAGCGGGGACCCCAAATGAAAAACTGTTTTTT CASSEAGTPNEKLFF
NA TRBJ2-7 TRBV7-2 NA TGTGCCAGCAGCCGCAGCTCCTACGAGCAGTACTTC CASSRSSYEQYF
TRBD2 TRBJ2-3 TRBV7-2 NA TGTGCCAGCAGCTCAGGGACTAGCGGATTCACAGATACGCAGTATTTT CASSSGTSGFTDTQYF
TRBD2 TRBJ2-1 TRBV19 NA TGTGCCAGTAGTTTCCGACTAGCGGGGGGCCTCTACAATGAGCAGTTCTTC CASSFRLAGGLYNEQFF
TRBD1 TRBJ1-2 TRBV19 NA TGTGCCAGTCGGGACAGGGGTAGTGAAAATGGCTACACCTTC CASRDRGSENGYTF
NA TRBJ2-1 TRBV9 NA TGTGCCAGCAGCGTACAGGGGCTCTACAATGAGCAGTTCTTC CASSVQGLYNEQFF
NA TRBJ1-5 TRBV28 NA TGTGCCAGCAGTTTAACGGGACCTCAGCCCCAGCATTTT CASSLTGPQPQHF
NA TRBJ1-5 TRBV4-2 NA TGTGCCAGCAGCCAAGACGGAGGAAGCAATCAGCCCCAGCATTTT CASSQDGGSNQPQHF
TRBD2 TRBJ2-1 TRBV9 NA TGTGCCAGCAGCCCTAGCGGGGGCCCTTACAATGAGCAGTTCTTC CASSPSGGPYNEQFF
NA TRBJ1-2 TRBV5-6 NA TGTGCCAGCATCGTACAGGATACAAATGGCTACACCTTC CASIVQDTNGYTF
NA TRBJ2-5 TRBV28 NA TGTGCCAGCAGTTTGCCCAGTGGGGAGACCCAGTACTTC CASSLPSGETQYF
TRBD1 TRBJ1-2 TRBV6-5 NA TGTGCCAGCAGCCAGGGGGCGGGTGGCTACACCTTC CASSQGAGGYTF
NA TRBJ1-1 TRBV27 once TGTGCCAGCAGTTTAACTGGGGGGGGGACTGAAGCTTTCTTT CASSLTGGGTEAFF
NA TRBJ2-6 TRBV29-1 NA TGCAGCGTTGGGAGCTCTGGGGCCAACGTCCTGACTTTC CSVGSSGANVLTF
NA TRBJ2-7 TRBV18 NA TGTGCCAGCTCACCAGGGACGCCCGAGCAGTACTTC CASSPGTPEQYF
NA TRBJ2-1 TRBV5-8 NA TGTGCCAGCAGCTGGTCTAGAGGGCGTCTTAACTCCTACAATGAGCAGTTCTTC CASSWSRGRLNSYNEQFF
TRBD1 TRBJ1-1 TRBV14 NA TGTGCCAGCAGCCATTACTCCGGGACAGGGAAGGGGAACACTGAAGCTTTCTTT CASSHYSGTGKGNTEAFF
TRBD2 TRBJ2-5 TRBV29-1 NA TGCAGCGTTGAAGATCCGGCTAGCGGGAGAGACCAGTACTTC CSVEDPASGRDQYF
TRBD1 TRBJ2-6 TRBV19 NA TGTGCCAGTAGTCCCGGGACAGGCCGAGGGTCTGGGGCCAACGTCCTGACTTTC CASSPGTGRGSGANVLTF
NA TRBJ1-2 TRBV10-3 NA TGTGCCATCAGTGAGCCCCTGGGCAACTATGGCTACACCTTC CAISEPLGNYGYTF
NA TRBJ1-1 TRBV28 once TGTGCCAGCAGTCATCGGCGGGGGAACACTGAAGCTTTCTTT CASSHRRGNTEAFF
TRBD1 TRBJ1-2 TRBV29-1 NA TGCAGCGTTGAAGATGCGACAGGGGCTTACCTTGGCAACTATGGCTACACCTTC CSVEDATGAYLGNYGYTF